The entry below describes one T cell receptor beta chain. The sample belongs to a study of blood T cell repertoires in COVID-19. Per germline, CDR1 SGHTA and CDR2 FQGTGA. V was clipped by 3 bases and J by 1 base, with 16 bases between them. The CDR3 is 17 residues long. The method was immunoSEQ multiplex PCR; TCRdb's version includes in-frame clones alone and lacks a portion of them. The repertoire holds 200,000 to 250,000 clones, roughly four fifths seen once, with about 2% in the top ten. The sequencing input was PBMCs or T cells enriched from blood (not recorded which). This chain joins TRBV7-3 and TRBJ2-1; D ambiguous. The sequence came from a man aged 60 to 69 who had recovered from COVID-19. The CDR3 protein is CASSFYALQASYNEQFF. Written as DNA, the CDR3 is TGTGCCAGCAGCTTTTATGCCCTCCAGGCGTCCTACAATGAGCAGTTCTTC.